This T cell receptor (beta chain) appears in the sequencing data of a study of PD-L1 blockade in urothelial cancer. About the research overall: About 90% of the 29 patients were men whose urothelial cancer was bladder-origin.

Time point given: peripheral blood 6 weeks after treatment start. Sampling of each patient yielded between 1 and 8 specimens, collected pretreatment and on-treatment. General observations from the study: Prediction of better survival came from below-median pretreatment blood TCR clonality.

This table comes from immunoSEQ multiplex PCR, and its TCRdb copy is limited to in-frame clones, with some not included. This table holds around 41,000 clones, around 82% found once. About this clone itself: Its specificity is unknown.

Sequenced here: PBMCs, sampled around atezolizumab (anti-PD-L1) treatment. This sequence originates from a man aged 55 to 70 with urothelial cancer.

The CDR3 coding sequence is TGTGCCAGCAGCCCCCGACTAGCGGGGGTCACCGGGGAGCTGTTTTTT. It yields the protein CASSPRLAGVTGELFF. The chain uses TRBV11-1 and TRBJ2-2, with 12 positions matching TRBD2. The CDR3 consists of 16 residues. CDR1 and CDR2 from the germline V gene are SGHAT and FQDESV (reference sequence). With 5 bases clipped from V and 4 bases from J, the junction kept 5 bases outside the gene matches.